This T cell receptor beta chain was observed in a study of blood T cell repertoires in COVID-19. Only in-frame clones appear in the TCRdb table, and some are missing; sequencing was by immunoSEQ multiplex PCR. The sample consists of about 210,000 clones, approximately 81% of them appearing once. Germline lookup yields CDR1 SGHRS and CDR2 YFSETQ. V was pared by 0 bases and J by 7 bases, with 9 bases of the junction left unmatched. This CDR3 is built from 16 residues. What was sequenced was peripheral blood. V and J are TRBV5-1 and TRBJ2-1, with TRBD2 identical over 8 bases. This clonotype was sampled from a woman older than 75 with acute or convalescent COVID-19. This CDR3 is CASSLAPGGVGNEQFF. As DNA, the CDR3 is TGCGCCAGCAGCTTGGCCCCGGGAGGGGTGGGGAATGAGCAGTTCTTC.